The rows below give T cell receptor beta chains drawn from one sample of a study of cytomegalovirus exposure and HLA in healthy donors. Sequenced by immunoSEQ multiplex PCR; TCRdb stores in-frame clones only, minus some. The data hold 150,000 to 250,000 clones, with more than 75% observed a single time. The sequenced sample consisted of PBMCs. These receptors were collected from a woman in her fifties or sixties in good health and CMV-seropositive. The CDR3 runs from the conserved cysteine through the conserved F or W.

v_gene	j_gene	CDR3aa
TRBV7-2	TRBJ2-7	CASSEQLYEQYF
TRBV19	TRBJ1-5	CASSIGSGGFRQPQHF
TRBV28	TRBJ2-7	CASSLTRNYEQYF
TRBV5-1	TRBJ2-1	CASSLATSSGSSYNEQFF
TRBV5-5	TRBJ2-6	CASGIRGTGANVLTF
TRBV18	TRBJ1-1	CASSPQQGRNTEAFF
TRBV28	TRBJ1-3	CASGESSGNTIYF
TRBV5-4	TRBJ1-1	CASSLDSNTEAFF
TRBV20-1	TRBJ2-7	CSASGLAGGYF
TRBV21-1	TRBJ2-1	CASSKLAGLFF
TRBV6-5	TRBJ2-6	CASRHEGGANGLTF
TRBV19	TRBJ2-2	CASSTVRGGELFF
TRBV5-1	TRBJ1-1	CASSLDSESTEAFF
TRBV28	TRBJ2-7	CASSLSYYEQYF
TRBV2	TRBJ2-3	CASSRSGSTDTQYF
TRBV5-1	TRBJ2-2	CASSMNRGRTGELFF
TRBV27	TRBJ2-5	CASSHRQETQYF
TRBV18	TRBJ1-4	CASSPRVIGESEKLFF